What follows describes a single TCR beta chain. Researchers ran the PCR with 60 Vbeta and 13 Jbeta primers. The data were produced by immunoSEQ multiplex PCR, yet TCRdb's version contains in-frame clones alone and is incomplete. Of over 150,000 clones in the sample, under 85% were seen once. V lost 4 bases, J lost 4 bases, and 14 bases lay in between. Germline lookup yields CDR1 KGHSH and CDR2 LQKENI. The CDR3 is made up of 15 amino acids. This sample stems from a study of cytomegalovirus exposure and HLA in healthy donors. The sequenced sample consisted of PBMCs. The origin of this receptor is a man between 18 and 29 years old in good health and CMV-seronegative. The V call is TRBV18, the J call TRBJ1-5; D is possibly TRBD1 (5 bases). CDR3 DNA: TGTGCCAGCTCACTGTCACAGGCGCTTAATCAGCCCCAGCATTTT. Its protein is CASSLSQALNQPQHF.